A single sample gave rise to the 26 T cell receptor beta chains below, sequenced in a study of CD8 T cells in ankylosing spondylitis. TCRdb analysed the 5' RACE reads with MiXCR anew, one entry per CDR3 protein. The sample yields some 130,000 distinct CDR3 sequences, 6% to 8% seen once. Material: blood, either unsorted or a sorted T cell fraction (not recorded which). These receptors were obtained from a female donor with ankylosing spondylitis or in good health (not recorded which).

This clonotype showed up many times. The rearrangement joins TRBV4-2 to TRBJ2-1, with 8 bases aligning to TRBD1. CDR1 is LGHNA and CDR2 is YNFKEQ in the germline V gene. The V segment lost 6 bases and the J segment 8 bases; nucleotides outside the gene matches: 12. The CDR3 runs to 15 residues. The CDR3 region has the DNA TGTGCCAGCAGACCTCCAGGGGGCCGGAGCGATGAGCAGTTCTTC. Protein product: CASRPPGGRSDEQFF.

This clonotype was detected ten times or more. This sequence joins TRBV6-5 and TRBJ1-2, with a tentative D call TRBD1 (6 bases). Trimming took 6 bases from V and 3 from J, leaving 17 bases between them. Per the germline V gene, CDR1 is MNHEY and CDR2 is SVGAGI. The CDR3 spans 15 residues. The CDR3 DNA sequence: TGTGCCAGCAGCCACTCCGGACAGTCGGACTATGGCTACACCTTC. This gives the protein CASSHSGQSDYGYTF.

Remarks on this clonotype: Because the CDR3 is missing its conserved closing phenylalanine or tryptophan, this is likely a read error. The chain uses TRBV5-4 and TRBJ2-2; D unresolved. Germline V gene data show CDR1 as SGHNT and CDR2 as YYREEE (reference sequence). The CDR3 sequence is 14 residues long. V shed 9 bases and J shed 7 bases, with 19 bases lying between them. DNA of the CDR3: TGTGCCATGAGCCCTGGGCTCCTCTGCGGGGAGCTGTTTTGT. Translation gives CAMSPGLLCGELFC.

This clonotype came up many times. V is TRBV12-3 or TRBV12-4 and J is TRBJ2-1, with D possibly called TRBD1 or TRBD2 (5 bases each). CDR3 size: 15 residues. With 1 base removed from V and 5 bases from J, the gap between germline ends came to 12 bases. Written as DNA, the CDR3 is TGTGCCAGCAGTTTAGGGCGAGGGGAGAACAATGAGCAGTTCTTC. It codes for CASSLGRGENNEQFF.

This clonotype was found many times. The CDR3 loop reads CASSQDLGSGELFF. The DNA for the CDR3 is TGTGCCAGCAGCCAAGATCTGGGGTCCGGGGAGCTGTTTTTT. This chain uses TRBV14 with TRBJ2-2, with unresolved D. The V gene lost 0 bases and the J gene lost 6 bases, with 8 bases spanning the gap. The CDR3 is made up of 14 amino acids. Germline V CDR1 and CDR2: SGHDN, FVKESK.

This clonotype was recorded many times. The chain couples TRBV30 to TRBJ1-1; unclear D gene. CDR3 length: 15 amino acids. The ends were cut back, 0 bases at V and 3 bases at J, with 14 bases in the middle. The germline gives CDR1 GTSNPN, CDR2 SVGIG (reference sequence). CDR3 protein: CAWSVPSPQYTEAFF. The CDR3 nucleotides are TGTGCCTGGAGTGTACCCAGTCCACAATACACTGAAGCTTTCTTT.

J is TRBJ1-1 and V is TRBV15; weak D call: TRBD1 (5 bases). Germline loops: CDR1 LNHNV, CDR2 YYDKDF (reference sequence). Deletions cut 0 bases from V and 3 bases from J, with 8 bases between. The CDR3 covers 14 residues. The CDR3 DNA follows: TGTGCCACCAGCAGAGATACCAGGGACACTGAAGCTTTCTTT. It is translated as CATSRDTRDTEAFF.

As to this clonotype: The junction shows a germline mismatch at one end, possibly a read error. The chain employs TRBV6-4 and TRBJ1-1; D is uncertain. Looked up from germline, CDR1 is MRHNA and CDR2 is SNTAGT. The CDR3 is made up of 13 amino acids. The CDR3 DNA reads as TGTGCCGGCAGTGTTTCCGATGGCACTGAAGCTTTCTTT. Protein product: CAGSVSDGTEAFF.

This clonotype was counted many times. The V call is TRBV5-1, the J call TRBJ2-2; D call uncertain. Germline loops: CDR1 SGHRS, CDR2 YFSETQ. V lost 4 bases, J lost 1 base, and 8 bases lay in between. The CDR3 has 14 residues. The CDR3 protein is CASSVDGNTGELFF. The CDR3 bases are TGCGCCAGCAGCGTCGACGGGAACACCGGGGAGCTGTTTTTT.

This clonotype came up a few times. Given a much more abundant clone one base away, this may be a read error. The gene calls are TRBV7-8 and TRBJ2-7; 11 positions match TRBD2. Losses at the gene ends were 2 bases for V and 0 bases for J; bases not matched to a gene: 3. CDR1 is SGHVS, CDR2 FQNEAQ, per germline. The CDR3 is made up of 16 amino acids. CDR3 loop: CASSLRLAGGSYEQYF. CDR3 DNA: TGTGCCAGCAGCTTACGTCTAGCGGGGGGCTCCTACGAGCAGTACTTC.

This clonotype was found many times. CDR3 sequence reads: CSARESGGFYIQPQHF. The CDR3 DNA sequence: TGCAGTGCTAGAGAAAGTGGGGGCTTTTATATTCAGCCCCAGCATTTT. This chain links TRBV20-1 with TRBJ1-5; D is perhaps TRBD1 (6 bases). The CDR3 covers 16 residues. V gave up 0 bases and J gave up 6 bases, with 18 bases separating them. Germline loops: CDR1 DFQATT, CDR2 SNEGSKA (reference sequence).

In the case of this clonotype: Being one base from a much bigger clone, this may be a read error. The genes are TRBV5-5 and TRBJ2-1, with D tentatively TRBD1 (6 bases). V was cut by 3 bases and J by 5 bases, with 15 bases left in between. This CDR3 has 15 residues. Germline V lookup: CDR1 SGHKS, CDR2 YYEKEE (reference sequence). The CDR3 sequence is CASSSTRTVHNEQFF. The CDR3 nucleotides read TGTGCCAGCAGCTCAACCCGGACAGTCCACAATGAGCAGTTCTTC.

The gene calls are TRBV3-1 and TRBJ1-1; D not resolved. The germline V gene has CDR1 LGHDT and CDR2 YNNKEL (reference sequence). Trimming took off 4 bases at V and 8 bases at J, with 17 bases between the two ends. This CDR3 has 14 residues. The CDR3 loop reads CASSPRELRPEAFF. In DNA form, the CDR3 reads TGTGCCAGCAGCCCCCGGGAGTTACGCCCCGAAGCTTTCTTT. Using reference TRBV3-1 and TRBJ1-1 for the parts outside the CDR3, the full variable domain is DTAVSQTPKYLVTQMGNDKSIKCEQNLGHDTMYWYKQDSKKFLKIMFSYNNKELIINETVPNRFSPKSPDKAHLNLHINSLELGDSAVYFCASSPRELRPEAFFGQGTRLTVV.

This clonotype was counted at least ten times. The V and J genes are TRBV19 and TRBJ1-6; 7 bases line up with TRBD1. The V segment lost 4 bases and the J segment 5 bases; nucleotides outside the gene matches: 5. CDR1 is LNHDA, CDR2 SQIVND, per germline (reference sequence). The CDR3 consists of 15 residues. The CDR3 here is CASSTTGQNNSPLHF. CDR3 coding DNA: TGTGCCAGTAGTACAACGGGACAGAATAATTCACCCCTCCACTTT.

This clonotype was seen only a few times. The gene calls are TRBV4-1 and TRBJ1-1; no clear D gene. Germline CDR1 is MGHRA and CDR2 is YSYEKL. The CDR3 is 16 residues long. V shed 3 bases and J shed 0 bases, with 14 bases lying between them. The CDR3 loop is CASSHPGRRMNTEAFF. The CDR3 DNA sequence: TGCGCCAGCAGCCATCCAGGACGTAGAATGAACACTGAAGCTTTCTTT.

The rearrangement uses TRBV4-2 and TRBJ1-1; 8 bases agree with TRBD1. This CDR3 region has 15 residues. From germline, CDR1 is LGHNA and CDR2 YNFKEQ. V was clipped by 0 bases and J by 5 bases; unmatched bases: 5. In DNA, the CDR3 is TGTGCCAGCAGCCAAGACGCAGGGGGCCGGACTGAAGCTTTCTTT. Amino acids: CASSQDAGGRTEAFF.

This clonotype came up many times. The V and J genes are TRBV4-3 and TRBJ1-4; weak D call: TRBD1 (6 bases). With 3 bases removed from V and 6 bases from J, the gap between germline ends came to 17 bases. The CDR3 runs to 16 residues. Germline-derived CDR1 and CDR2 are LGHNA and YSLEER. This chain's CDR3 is CASSQAPGGLYEKLFF. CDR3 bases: TGCGCCAGCAGCCAGGCCCCCGGGGGGCTCTATGAAAAACTGTTTTTT.

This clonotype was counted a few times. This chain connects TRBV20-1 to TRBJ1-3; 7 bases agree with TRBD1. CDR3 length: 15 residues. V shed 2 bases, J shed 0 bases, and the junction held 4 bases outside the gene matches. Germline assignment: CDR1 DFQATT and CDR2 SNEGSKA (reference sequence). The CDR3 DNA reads TGCAGTGCTAGAAGGACAGGCGCCTCTGGAAACACCATATATTTT. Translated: CSARRTGASGNTIYF.

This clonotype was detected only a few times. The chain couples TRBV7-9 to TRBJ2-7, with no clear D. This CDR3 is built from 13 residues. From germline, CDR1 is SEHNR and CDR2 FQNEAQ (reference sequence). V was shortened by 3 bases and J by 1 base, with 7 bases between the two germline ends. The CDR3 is CASSFGNSYEQYF. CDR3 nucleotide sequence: TGTGCCAGCAGCTTTGGGAATTCCTACGAGCAGTACTTC. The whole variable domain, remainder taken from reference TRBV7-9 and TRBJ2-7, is DTGVSQNPRHKITKRGQNVTFRCDPISEHNRLYWYRQTLGQGPEFLTYFQNEAQLEKSRLLSDRFSAERPKGSFSTLEIQRTEQGDSAMYLCASSFGNSYEQYFGPGTRLTVT.

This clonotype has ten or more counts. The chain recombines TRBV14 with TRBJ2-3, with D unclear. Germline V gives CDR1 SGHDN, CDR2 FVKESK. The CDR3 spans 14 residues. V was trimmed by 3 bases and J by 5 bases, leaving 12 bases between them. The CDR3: CASSQLLEGDTQYF. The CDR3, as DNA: TGTGCCAGCAGCCAGCTGCTTGAAGGAGATACGCAGTATTTT.

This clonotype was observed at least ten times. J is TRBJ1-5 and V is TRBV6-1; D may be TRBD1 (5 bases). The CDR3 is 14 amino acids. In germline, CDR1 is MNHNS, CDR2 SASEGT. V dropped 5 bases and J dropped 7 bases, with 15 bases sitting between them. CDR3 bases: TGTGCCAGCAGTCCCCCCGGCGGGGCCCAGCCCCAGCATTTT. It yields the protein CASSPPGGAQPQHF.

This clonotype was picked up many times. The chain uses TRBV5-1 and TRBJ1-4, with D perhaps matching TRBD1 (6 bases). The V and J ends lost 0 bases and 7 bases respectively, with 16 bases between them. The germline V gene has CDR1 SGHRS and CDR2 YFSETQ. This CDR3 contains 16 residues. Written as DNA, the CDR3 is TGCGCCAGCAGCTTGGCTACAGGGCGAAGGGTTGAAAAACTGTTTTTT. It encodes CASSLATGRRVEKLFF.

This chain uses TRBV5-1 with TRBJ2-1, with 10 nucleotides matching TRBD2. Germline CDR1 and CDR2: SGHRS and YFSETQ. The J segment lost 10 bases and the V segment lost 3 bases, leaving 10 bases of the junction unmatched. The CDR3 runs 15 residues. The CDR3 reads CASSSGLAGVREQFF. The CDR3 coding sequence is TGCGCCAGCAGCTCCGGGCTAGCGGGGGTGAGGGAGCAGTTCTTC.

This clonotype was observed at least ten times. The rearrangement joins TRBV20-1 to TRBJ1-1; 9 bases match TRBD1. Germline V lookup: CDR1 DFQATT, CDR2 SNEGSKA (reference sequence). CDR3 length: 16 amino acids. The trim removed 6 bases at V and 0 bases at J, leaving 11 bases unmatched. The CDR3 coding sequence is TGCAGTGCCACTGACAGGGGGGTGTGGGTGAACACTGAAGCTTTCTTT. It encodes CSATDRGVWVNTEAFF.

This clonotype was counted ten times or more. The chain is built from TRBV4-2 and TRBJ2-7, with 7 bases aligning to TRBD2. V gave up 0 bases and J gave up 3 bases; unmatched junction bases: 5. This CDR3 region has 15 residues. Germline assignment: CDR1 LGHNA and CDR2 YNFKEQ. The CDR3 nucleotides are TGTGCCAGCAGCCAAGAGACGGGACTAATCTACGAGCAGTACTTC. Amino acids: CASSQETGLIYEQYF.

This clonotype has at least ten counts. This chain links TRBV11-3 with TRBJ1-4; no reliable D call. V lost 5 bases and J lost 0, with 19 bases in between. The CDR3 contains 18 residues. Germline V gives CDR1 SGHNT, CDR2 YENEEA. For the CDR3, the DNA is TGTGCCAGCAGCCCATCGATCCCCTTATGGACAACTAATGAAAAACTGTTTTTT. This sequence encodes CASSPSIPLWTTNEKLFF. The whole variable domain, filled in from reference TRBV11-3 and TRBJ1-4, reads EAGVVQSPRYKIIEKKQPVAFWCNPISGHNTLYWYLQNLGQGPELLIRYENEEAVDDSQLPKDRFSAERLKGVDSTLKIQPAELGDSAVYLCASSPSIPLWTTNEKLFFGSGTQLSVL.